This T cell receptor (beta chain) was recovered during a study of blood T cell repertoires in COVID-19. Original processing notes: Reference gene primer amplification yielded estimated nucleated cell counts. Measured with immunoSEQ multiplex PCR; TCRdb has only the in-frame clones, and not every one. V and J calls and clone size come straight from that table; D and trimming were deduced from the DNA. This sample carries about 440,000 clones, 87% of them seen once, and the ten largest clones take 1.5% to 2%. Ages ranged from roughly 18 to 95 years, with residence in about two dozen US areas. Assignment of participants to cohorts was predicated upon participant-reported clinical history. The CDR3 runs 17 residues. The ends were cut back, 2 bases at V and 0 bases at J, with 14 bases in the middle. This clone turned up a few times.

V is TRBV23-1 and J is TRBJ1-3; unclear D gene. TRBV23-1 is designated an ORF whose function remains uncertain. Input material: PBMCs or T cells enriched from blood (not recorded which). This receptor was taken from a woman aged 18-29 years with acute COVID-19. In DNA form, the CDR3 reads TGCGCCAGCAGTCAAGAGAATTTACTTCTCTCTGGAAACACCATATATTTT. Its protein is CASSQENLLLSGNTIYF.